Listed below are T cell receptor beta chains from one sample, sequenced in a study of early T cells in non-severe SARS-CoV-2 infection. TCRdb reanalysed the 5' RACE reads using MiXCR and keeps one entry per CDR3 protein. This table holds 100,000 to 130,000 distinct CDR3 sequences, 8.5% to 14% found once. Specimen: whole blood. The receptors were gathered from an adult who was a healthcare worker with PCR-confirmed SARS-CoV-2 infection or an uninfected control (not recorded which). CDR3s include the opening cysteine and the closing phenylalanine or tryptophan. Fields, in order: D gene, clone size, V gene, J gene, CDR3 protein, CDR3 DNA. A D gene is named only where the DNA matches it firmly. Expanded clones get a size class; other rows say once, few or many, or leave the size out.

d_gene: .; abundance: many; v_gene: TRBV12-3/TRBV12-4; j_gene: TRBJ2-1; CDR3aa: CASRSDRSREQFF; CDR3nt: TGTGCCAGCAGATCGGACCGGTCGCGTGAGCAGTTCTTC
d_gene: TRBD2; abundance: few; v_gene: TRBV7-9; j_gene: TRBJ2-1; CDR3aa: CASRAGTSGYNEQFF; CDR3nt: TGTGCCAGCAGGGCCGGGACTAGCGGTTACAATGAGCAGTTCTTC
d_gene: .; abundance: many; v_gene: TRBV5-1; j_gene: TRBJ2-1; CDR3aa: CASSLVTGRNEQFF; CDR3nt: TGCGCCAGCAGCTTGGTAACGGGGCGGAATGAGCAGTTCTTC
d_gene: .; abundance: few; v_gene: TRBV29-1; j_gene: TRBJ2-3; CDR3aa: CSVIVTRADTQYF; CDR3nt: TGCAGCGTTATCGTGACACGGGCAGATACGCAGTATTTT
d_gene: .; abundance: many; v_gene: TRBV3-1; j_gene: TRBJ2-2; CDR3aa: CASSQYPTGELFF; CDR3nt: TGTGCCAGCAGCCAGTACCCCACCGGGGAGCTGTTTTTT
d_gene: .; abundance: few; v_gene: TRBV7-9; j_gene: TRBJ2-2; CDR3aa: CASSSGGLLADVLSGELFFF; CDR3nt: .
d_gene: TRBD1; abundance: many; v_gene: TRBV3-1; j_gene: TRBJ1-5; CDR3aa: CASSQDLGRGAQPQHF; CDR3nt: TGTGCCAGCAGCCAAGACCTTGGCAGGGGGGCCCAGCCCCAGCATTTT
d_gene: .; abundance: .; v_gene: TRBV3-1; j_gene: TRBJ2-2; CDR3aa: CASSQVSGARTGELFF; CDR3nt: TGTGCCAGCAGCCAAGTGTCGGGGGCGCGCACCGGGGAGCTGTTTTTT
d_gene: TRBD2; abundance: few; v_gene: TRBV12-3/TRBV12-4; j_gene: TRBJ2-1; CDR3aa: CASTPGLAGTVEQFF; CDR3nt: TGTGCCAGCACCCCGGGACTAGCGGGAACAGTTGAGCAGTTCTTC
d_gene: .; abundance: few; v_gene: TRBV7-2; j_gene: TRBJ2-1; CDR3aa: CASSLGVNNEQFF; CDR3nt: TGTGCCAGCAGCTTAGGGGTAAACAATGAGCAGTTCTTC
d_gene: .; abundance: many; v_gene: TRBV28; j_gene: TRBJ1-5; CDR3aa: CASSPISWTDNQPQHF; CDR3nt: TGTGCCAGCAGTCCCATCTCTTGGACAGATAATCAGCCCCAGCATTTT
d_gene: TRBD2; abundance: many; v_gene: TRBV20-1; j_gene: TRBJ2-5; CDR3aa: CSATLAGVRETQYF; CDR3nt: TGCAGTGCTACTCTAGCGGGAGTAAGGGAGACCCAGTACTTC
d_gene: .; abundance: many; v_gene: TRBV29-1; j_gene: TRBJ2-3; CDR3aa: CSVPTDSTDTQYF; CDR3nt: TGCAGCGTTCCGACAGATAGCACAGATACGCAGTATTTT
d_gene: TRBD2; abundance: .; v_gene: TRBV28; j_gene: TRBJ2-7; CDR3aa: CASTPSGKGYEQYF; CDR3nt: TGTGCCAGCACCCCGAGCGGGAAAGGCTACGAGCAGTACTTC
d_gene: .; abundance: few; v_gene: TRBV28; j_gene: TRBJ2-7; CDR3aa: CASSLFSGDVSYEQYF; CDR3nt: TGTGCCAGCAGTTTATTCTCCGGGGACGTTTCCTACGAGCAGTACTTC
d_gene: TRBD2; abundance: many; v_gene: TRBV19; j_gene: TRBJ2-4; CDR3aa: CASSSQSRASGVMYF; CDR3nt: TGTGCCAGTAGTAGTCAAAGCAGGGCTAGCGGTGTTATGTACTTC
d_gene: .; abundance: .; v_gene: TRBV3-1; j_gene: TRBJ2-3; CDR3aa: CASSQALTDTQYF; CDR3nt: TGTGCCAGCAGCCAAGCCTTGACCGATACGCAGTATTTT
d_gene: .; abundance: .; v_gene: TRBV7-9; j_gene: TRBJ1-5; CDR3aa: CASSLASQPQHF; CDR3nt: TGTGCCAGCAGCTTAGCTTCTCAGCCCCAGCATTTT
d_gene: .; abundance: many; v_gene: TRBV19; j_gene: TRBJ2-2; CDR3aa: CASSQGSGELFF; CDR3nt: TGTGCCAGTAGCCAGGGGTCCGGGGAGCTGTTTTTT
d_gene: .; abundance: many; v_gene: TRBV20-1; j_gene: TRBJ2-5; CDR3aa: CSARARLALYQETQYF; CDR3nt: TGCAGTGCTAGAGCCAGGCTAGCTTTGTACCAAGAGACCCAGTACTTC
d_gene: .; abundance: few; v_gene: TRBV4-3; j_gene: TRBJ2-2; CDR3aa: CASSQVPEANTGELFF; CDR3nt: TGCGCCAGCAGCCAAGTGCCGGAAGCGAACACCGGGGAGCTGTTTTTT
d_gene: TRBD2; abundance: .; v_gene: TRBV5-1; j_gene: TRBJ2-1; CDR3aa: CASSGPGLAFDEQFF; CDR3nt: TGCGCCAGCAGCGGCCCGGGACTAGCGTTCGATGAGCAGTTCTTC
d_gene: TRBD2; abundance: many; v_gene: TRBV12-3/TRBV12-4; j_gene: TRBJ2-6; CDR3aa: CASSKTSGRSGANVLTF; CDR3nt: TGTGCCAGCAGTAAGACTAGCGGGAGATCTGGGGCCAACGTCCTGACTTTC
d_gene: .; abundance: many; v_gene: TRBV20-1; j_gene: TRBJ1-3; CDR3aa: CSASRRGSSGNTIYF; CDR3nt: TGCAGTGCTAGTCGGAGGGGAAGCTCTGGAAACACCATATATTTT
d_gene: .; abundance: many; v_gene: TRBV15; j_gene: TRBJ2-2; CDR3aa: CATSRAGRRSGELFF; CDR3nt: TGTGCCACCAGCAGGGCAGGAAGAAGGTCCGGGGAGCTGTTTTTT
d_gene: .; abundance: .; v_gene: TRBV5-6; j_gene: TRBJ1-1; CDR3aa: CASSFSDTEAFF; CDR3nt: TGTGCCAGCAGCTTCTCGGACACTGAAGCTTTCTTT
d_gene: .; abundance: many; v_gene: TRBV12-3/TRBV12-4; j_gene: TRBJ1-6; CDR3aa: CASSLGGGKPLHF; CDR3nt: TGTGCCAGCAGTTTGGGCGGAGGGAAACCCCTCCACTTT
d_gene: TRBD2; abundance: .; v_gene: TRBV9; j_gene: TRBJ2-3; CDR3aa: CASRSGSGVDTQYF; CDR3nt: TGTGCCAGCCGTAGCGGGAGTGGTGTCGATACGCAGTATTTT
d_gene: .; abundance: .; v_gene: TRBV30; j_gene: TRBJ2-7; CDR3aa: CAWSRAYEQYF; CDR3nt: TGTGCCTGGAGTAGGGCATACGAGCAGTACTTC
d_gene: TRBD1; abundance: few; v_gene: TRBV5-8; j_gene: TRBJ2-1; CDR3aa: CASSFADRGINEQFF; CDR3nt: TGTGCCAGCAGCTTTGCGGACAGGGGAATCAATGAGCAGTTCTTC
d_gene: .; abundance: many; v_gene: TRBV27; j_gene: TRBJ2-3; CDR3aa: CASSFRLGGTDTQYF; CDR3nt: TGTGCCAGCAGTTTTAGACTAGGCGGGACAGATACGCAGTATTTT
d_gene: .; abundance: many; v_gene: TRBV5-6; j_gene: TRBJ2-1; CDR3aa: CASSSGRAGEQFF; CDR3nt: TGTGCCAGCAGTTCCGGGCGAGCGGGTGAGCAGTTCTTC
d_gene: .; abundance: few; v_gene: TRBV24-1; j_gene: TRBJ1-1; CDR3aa: CATSDYTGSAFF; CDR3nt: TGTGCCACCAGTGATTATACAGGATCAGCTTTCTTT
d_gene: TRBD1; abundance: few; v_gene: TRBV7-6; j_gene: TRBJ2-3; CDR3aa: CASSLGGRGRGSTDTQYF; CDR3nt: TGTGCCAGCAGCTTAGGCGGCAGGGGGCGCGGAAGCACAGATACGCAGTATTTT
d_gene: .; abundance: many; v_gene: TRBV5-6; j_gene: TRBJ2-2; CDR3aa: CASSLSSFAGELFF; CDR3nt: TGTGCCAGCAGCTTGTCTAGCTTTGCCGGGGAGCTGTTTTTT
d_gene: TRBD2; abundance: many; v_gene: TRBV20-1; j_gene: TRBJ2-7; CDR3aa: CSARVQPLLSGRAPGYEQYF; CDR3nt: TGCAGTGCTAGAGTTCAACCCCTTCTCAGCGGGAGGGCCCCAGGTTACGAGCAGTACTTC
d_gene: .; abundance: .; v_gene: TRBV5-1; j_gene: TRBJ2-1; CDR3aa: CASSLVVASWGYNEQFF; CDR3nt: TGCGCCAGCAGCTTGGTTGTGGCTTCGTGGGGATACAATGAGCAGTTCTTC
d_gene: .; abundance: many; v_gene: TRBV13; j_gene: TRBJ2-6; CDR3aa: CASSPDDLGANVLTF; CDR3nt: TGTGCCAGCAGCCCAGACGATTTGGGGGCCAACGTCCTGACTTTC
d_gene: .; abundance: many; v_gene: TRBV4-1; j_gene: TRBJ1-2; CDR3aa: CASSQEGASSGYTF; CDR3nt: TGCGCCAGCAGCCAAGAGGGTGCTTCGAGCGGCTACACCTTC
d_gene: TRBD2; abundance: .; v_gene: TRBV10-3; j_gene: TRBJ2-7; CDR3aa: CAISDGTRGLYEQYF; CDR3nt: TGTGCCATCAGTGACGGGACTAGAGGCCTCTACGAGCAGTACTTC